This T cell receptor (beta chain) was captured in a study of identical twins. The authors used template switching to add a universal primer site and gave cDNA unique molecular identifiers. TCRdb fed the 5' RACE reads into MiXCR, producing one record per CDR3 protein. This table has nearly 900,000 distinct CDR3 sequences, around an eighth appearing once. Healthy Caucasians were all of the donors. Findings and caveats of the study: Insertions ran lower in abundant cord blood beta clonotypes, though not in memory repertoires. Out-of-frame sharing of TCR alpha in monozygotic twins was underestimated by models.

Concerning this clonotype itself: Its antigen remains unknown.

These data also formed part of another study, on yellow fever vaccine responses in identical twins.

This TCR was sampled from a woman between 18 and 30 years old in good health. The sample was PBMCs.

The CDR3 loop is CASSPEERGAQYF. The CDR3 bases are TGTGCCAGCAGCCCTGAGGAGAGGGGGGCCCAGTACTTC. J is TRBJ2-5 and V is TRBV12-3 or TRBV12-4; D is tentatively TRBD1 or TRBD2 (6 bases each). V was trimmed by 6 bases and J by 9 bases, leaving 17 bases between them. CDR3 length: 13 amino acids.